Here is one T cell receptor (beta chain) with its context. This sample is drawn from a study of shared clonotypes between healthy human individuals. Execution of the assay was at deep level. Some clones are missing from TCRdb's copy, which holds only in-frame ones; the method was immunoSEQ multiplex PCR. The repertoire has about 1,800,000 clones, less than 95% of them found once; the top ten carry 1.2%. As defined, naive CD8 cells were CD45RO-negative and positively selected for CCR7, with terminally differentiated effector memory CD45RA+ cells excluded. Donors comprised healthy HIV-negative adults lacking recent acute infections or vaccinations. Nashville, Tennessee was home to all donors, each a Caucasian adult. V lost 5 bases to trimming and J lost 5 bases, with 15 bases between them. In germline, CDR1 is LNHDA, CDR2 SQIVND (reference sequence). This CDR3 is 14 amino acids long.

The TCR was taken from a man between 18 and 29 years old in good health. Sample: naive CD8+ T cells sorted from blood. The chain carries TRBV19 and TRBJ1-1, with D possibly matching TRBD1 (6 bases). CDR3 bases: TGTGCCAGTAGTGTGTACGGGGGACAAACTGAAGCTTTCTTT. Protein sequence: CASSVYGGQTEAFF.